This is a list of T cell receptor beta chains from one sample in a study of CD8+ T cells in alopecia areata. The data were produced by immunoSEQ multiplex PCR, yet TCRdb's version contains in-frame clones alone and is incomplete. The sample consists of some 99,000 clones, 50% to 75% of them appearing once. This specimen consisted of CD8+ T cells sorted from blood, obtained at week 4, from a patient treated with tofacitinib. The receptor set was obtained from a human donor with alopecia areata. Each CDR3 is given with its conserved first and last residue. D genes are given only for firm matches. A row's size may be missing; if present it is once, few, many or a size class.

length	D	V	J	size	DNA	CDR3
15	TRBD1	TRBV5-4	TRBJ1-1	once	TGTGCCAGCAGCCCAGGGGGGGAGGAGACCACTGAAGCTTTCTTT	CASSPGGEETTEAFF
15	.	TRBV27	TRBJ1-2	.	TGTGCCAGCAGTTTCGTCACGGGACACACCTATGGCTACACCTTC	CASSFVTGHTYGYTF
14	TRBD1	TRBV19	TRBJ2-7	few	TGTGCCAGTAGTCCGGGACAGGGGCCCTACGAGCAGTACTTC	CASSPGQGPYEQYF
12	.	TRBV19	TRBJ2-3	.	TGTGCCACCCTACACAGTACCGGTACGCAGTATTTT	CATLHSTGTQYF
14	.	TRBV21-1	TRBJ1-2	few	TGTGCCAGCAAAGTAGGGGGCGCAACCTGGGGCTACACCTTC	CASKVGGATWGYTF
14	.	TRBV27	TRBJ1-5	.	TGTGCCAGCAGACAGAGGTATAGCAATCAGCCCCAGCATTTT	CASRQRYSNQPQHF
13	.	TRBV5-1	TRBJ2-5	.	TGCGCCAGCAGCCCGGACCCCGAGGAGACCCAGTACTTC	CASSPDPEETQYF
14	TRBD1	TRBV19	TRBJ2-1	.	TGTGCCAGTAGTGGAGGACAGGAGTACAATGAGCAGTTCTTC	CASSGGQEYNEQFF
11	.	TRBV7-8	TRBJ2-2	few	TGTGCCAGCAGCTTACTTGGGGAGCTGTTTTTT	CASSLLGELFF
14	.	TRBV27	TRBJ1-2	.	TGTGCCAGCAGTTTAAGCGCTCCGAACTATGGCTACACCTTC	CASSLSAPNYGYTF
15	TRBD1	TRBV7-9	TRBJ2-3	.	TGTGCCAGCAGCTTCGGACAGGTCAGCACAGATACGCAGTATTTT	CASSFGQVSTDTQYF
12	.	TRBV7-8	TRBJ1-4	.	TGTGCCAGCAGCTTAGAGGATGAAAAACTGTTTTTT	CASSLEDEKLFF
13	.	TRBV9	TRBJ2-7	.	TGTGCCAGCAGCGTAGGTTCCTCCTACGAGCAGTACTTC	CASSVGSSYEQYF
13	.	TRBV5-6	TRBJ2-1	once	TGTGCCAGCAGCTTACGTTTCTCTGGTGAGCAGTTCTTC	CASSLRFSGEQFF
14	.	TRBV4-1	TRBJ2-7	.	TGCGCCAGCAGCCCGCCATCGCCGGAATACGAGCAGTACTTC	CASSPPSPEYEQYF
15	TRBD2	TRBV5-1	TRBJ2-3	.	TGCGCCAGCAGCTATAGCGGGGGAACCACAGATACGCAGTATTTT	CASSYSGGTTDTQYF
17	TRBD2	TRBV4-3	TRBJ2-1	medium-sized	TGCGCCAGCAGCCAAGACTCAGCGGGAGGGCCAGGGAATGAGCAGTTCTTC	CASSQDSAGGPGNEQFF
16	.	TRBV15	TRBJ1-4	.	TGTGCCACCAGCAGAGGACGACAGGCAACTAATGAAAAACTGTTTTTT	CATSRGRQATNEKLFF
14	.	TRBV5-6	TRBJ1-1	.	TGTGCCAGCAGCCTGGGGGTAGGGAACACTGAAGCTTTCTTT	CASSLGVGNTEAFF
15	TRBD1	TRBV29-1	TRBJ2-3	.	TGCAGCGGTGGAGACAGGGTCTTTAGCACAGATGCGCAGTATTTT	CSGGDRVFSTDAQYF
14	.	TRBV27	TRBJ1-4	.	TGTGCCAGCAGTTTAGTCGCGTCCAATGAAAAACTGTTTTTT	CASSLVASNEKLFF
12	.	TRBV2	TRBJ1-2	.	TGTGCCAGCATGGGACAACCCTATGGCTACACCTTC	CASMGQPYGYTF
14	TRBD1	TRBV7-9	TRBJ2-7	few	TGTGCCAGCACCACGGGACAGGCTTATCAGGGGCAGTACTTC	CASTTGQAYQGQYF
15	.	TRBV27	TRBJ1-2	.	TGTGCCAGCAGTTTACGGGTAGGGGAAGAAAGTGGCTACACCTTC	CASSLRVGEESGYTF
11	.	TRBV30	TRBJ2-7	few	TGTGCCTGGAGTTTAGGGAACGAGCAGTACTTC	CAWSLGNEQYF
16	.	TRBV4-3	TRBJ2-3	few	TGCGCCAGCAGCCAAGGGAGGCTTGGGTGGGAGAATACGCAGTATTTT	CASSQGRLGWENTQYF
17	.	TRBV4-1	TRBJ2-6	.	TGCGCCAGCAGCCAAGAAAGGACGTTCTCTGGGGCCAACGTCCTGACTTTC	CASSQERTFSGANVLTF
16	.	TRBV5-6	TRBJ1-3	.	TGTGCCAGCAGCGCTCCCGGCTCCTACTCTGGAAACACCATATATTTT	CASSAPGSYSGNTIYF
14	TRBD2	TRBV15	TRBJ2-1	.	TGTGCCACCAGCAGATTAGCGGGAGGCAATGAGCAGTTCTTC	CATSRLAGGNEQFF
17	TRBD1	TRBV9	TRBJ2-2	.	TGTGCCAGCAGCGTACCGGGCCAGGGGGTGAACACCGGGGAGCTGTTTTTT	CASSVPGQGVNTGELFF
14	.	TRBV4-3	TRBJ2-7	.	TGCGCCAGCAGCCAAGATTACGGATACTACGAGCAGTACTTC	CASSQDYGYYEQYF
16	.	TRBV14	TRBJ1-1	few	TGTGCCAGCAGCCAAGATTGGTCGGGGCCAAACACTGAAGCTTTCTTT	CASSQDWSGPNTEAFF
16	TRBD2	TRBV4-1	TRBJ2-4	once	TGCGCCAGCAGCCATATTAGCGGGAGTGGTGGAAACATTCAGTACTTC	CASSHISGSGGNIQYF
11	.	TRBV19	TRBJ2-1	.	TGTGCCAGTAGTGCAGGGGTTGAGCAGTTCTTC	CASSAGVEQFF
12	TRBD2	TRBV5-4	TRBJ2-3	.	TGTGCCACCTGGGACTACACAGATACGCAGTATTTT	CATWDYTDTQYF
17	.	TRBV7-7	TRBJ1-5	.	TGTGCCAGCAGGTTAGGGTGGGCCATGGGGGGCCATCAGCCCCAGCATTTT	CASRLGWAMGGHQPQHF
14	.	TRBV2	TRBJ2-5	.	TGTGCCAGCAGTGAAGCCACAATAGAGGAGACCCAGTACTTC	CASSEATIEETQYF
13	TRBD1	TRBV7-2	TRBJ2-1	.	TGTGCCAGCAGCGCCGGACAGGGCGATGAGCAGTTCTTC	CASSAGQGDEQFF
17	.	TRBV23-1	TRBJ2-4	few	TGCGCCAGCAGTCAATCTAGGACAGTTTGGGCCAAAAACATTCAGTACTTC	CASSQSRTVWAKNIQYF
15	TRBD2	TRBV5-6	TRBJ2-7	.	TGTGCCAGCAGCTTGGGTGCGGGAGGCCTCTACGAGCAGTACTTC	CASSLGAGGLYEQYF
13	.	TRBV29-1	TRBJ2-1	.	TGCAGCGTTGAAGTCATTAACTACAATGAGCAGTTCTTC	CSVEVINYNEQFF
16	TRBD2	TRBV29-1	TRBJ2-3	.	TGCAGCGTAGCGAGGACTAGCGGAACTCTCACAGATACGCAGTATTTT	CSVARTSGTLTDTQYF
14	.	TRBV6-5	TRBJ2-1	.	TGTGCCAGCAGTTACGGAGGGCTCAACAATGAGCAGTTCTTC	CASSYGGLNNEQFF
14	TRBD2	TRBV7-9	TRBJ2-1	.	TGTGCCAGCAGCTTGACTAGCGGGGTAGGGGAGCAGTTCTTC	CASSLTSGVGEQFF
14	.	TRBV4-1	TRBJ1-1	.	TGCGCCAGCAGCCAAGACAGGTTTAACACTGAAGCTTTCTTT	CASSQDRFNTEAFF
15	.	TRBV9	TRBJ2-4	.	TGTGCCAGCAGCGGCCGGGATGGGGCCAAAAACATTCAGTACTTC	CASSGRDGAKNIQYF
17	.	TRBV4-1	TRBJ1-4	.	TGCGCCAGCAGCCTCGGGACCTCAGGAACAAATAATGAAAAACTGTTTTTT	CASSLGTSGTNNEKLFF
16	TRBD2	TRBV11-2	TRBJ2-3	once	TGTGCCAGCAGCTTAGAACTAGCGCATAGCACAGATACGCAGTATTTT	CASSLELAHSTDTQYF
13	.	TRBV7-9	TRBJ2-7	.	TGTGCCAGCAGCCCCCCTGGACTCTACGAGCAGTACTTC	CASSPPGLYEQYF
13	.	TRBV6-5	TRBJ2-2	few	TGTGCCAGCAGTTACCTGAACACCGGGGAGCTGTTTTTT	CASSYLNTGELFF
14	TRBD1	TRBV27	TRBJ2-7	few	TGTGCCAGCAGCGAGGACAGGGTCAGGCGCGAGCAGTACTTC	CASSEDRVRREQYF
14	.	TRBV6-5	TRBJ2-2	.	TGTGCCAGCAGTTACGCTCTAGCGACCGGGGAGCTGTTTTTT	CASSYALATGELFF
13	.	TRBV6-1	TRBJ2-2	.	TGTGCCAGCAGTGACAGGGACACCGGGGAGCTGTTTTTT	CASSDRDTGELFF
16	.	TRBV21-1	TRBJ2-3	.	.	CASSKWAGGTTDTQYF
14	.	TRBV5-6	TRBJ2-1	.	TGTGCCAGCAGCCTACTGGACGGAAAGAATGAGCAGTTCTTC	CASSLLDGKNEQFF